The clone carrying this TCR beta chain has ten or more counts. Each of the donors had ten milliliters of peripheral blood drawn into EDTA-treated Vacutainer tubes. This CDR3 spans 11 amino acids. V was clipped by 8 bases and J by 8 bases, with 12 bases between them. Germline CDR1 and CDR2: KGHSH and LQKENI. This record comes from a study of blood T cells in healthy people across ages. PCR was performed a second time for roughly 7 to 11 cycles using a sample-barcoded 5' primer and a J-beta primer mix. Template switching added a 12-random-nucleotide identifier to every cDNA molecule. Researchers report that each sample yielded at least 2.5 million CDR3-containing paired-end reads. TCRdb fed the 5' RACE reads into MiXCR, producing one record per CDR3 protein. The table includes hundreds of thousands of distinct CDR3 sequences, over 40% detected once.

The specimen was blood. The chain links TRBV18 to TRBJ1-2, with TRBD1 as a possible D gene (6 bases). The sequence came from a woman of 80 years or more in good health. The CDR3 DNA reads as TGTGCCAGCAGCCCAGGGGAAGGCTACACCTTC. Protein product: CASSPGEGYTF.